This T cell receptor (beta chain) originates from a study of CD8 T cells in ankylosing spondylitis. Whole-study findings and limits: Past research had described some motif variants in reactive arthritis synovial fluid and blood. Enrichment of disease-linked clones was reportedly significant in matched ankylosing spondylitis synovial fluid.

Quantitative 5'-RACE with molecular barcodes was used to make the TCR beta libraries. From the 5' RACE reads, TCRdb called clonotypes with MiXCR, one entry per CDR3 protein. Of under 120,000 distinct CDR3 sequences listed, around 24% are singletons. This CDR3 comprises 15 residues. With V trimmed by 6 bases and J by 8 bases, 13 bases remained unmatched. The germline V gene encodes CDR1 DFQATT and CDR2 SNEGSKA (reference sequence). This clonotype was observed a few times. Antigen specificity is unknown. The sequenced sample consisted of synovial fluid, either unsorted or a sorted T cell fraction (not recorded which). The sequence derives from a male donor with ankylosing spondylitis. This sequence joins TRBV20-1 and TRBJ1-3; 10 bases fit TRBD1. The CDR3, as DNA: TGCAGTGCAAGGGCCCTCGGACAGGGGGGATACACCATATATTTT. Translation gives CSARALGQGGYTIYF.